The clone carrying this T cell receptor beta chain came up many times. Its antigen remains unknown. The data derive from a study of T cell repertoires in cytomegalovirus infection. Study as a whole: Through public TCR beta signatures, both CMV infection and matching HLA type were indicated. The study's findings and limits: Accumulated public TCR beta family frequency recognized individuals carrying CMV together with the relevant HLA.

V lost 2 bases to trimming and J lost 11 bases, with 13 bases between them. Germline loops: CDR1 SGHTA, CDR2 FQGNSA. This CDR3 has 13 residues. Each CDR3 protein is one row after TCRdb ran MiXCR on the reads. This table has fewer than 300,000 distinct CDR3 sequences, 20% to 30% appearing once. The sample was PBMCs. The V call is TRBV7-2, the J call TRBJ2-1; D possibly corresponds to TRBD1 (6 bases). The clonotype originates from a human donor in good health (CMV status not recorded). Some clones in this sample may be carry-over from other donors' samples. CDR3 nucleotide sequence: TGTGCCAGCAGCTTACTAGGGACACCAAAGCAGTTCTTC. This codes for CASSLLGTPKQFF.